These 16 T cell receptor beta chains came from one sample sequenced in a study of blood T cell repertoires in COVID-19. Clones were read by immunoSEQ multiplex PCR, and TCRdb kept only the in-frame ones, dropping some. Of approximately 380,000 clones listed, approximately 81% were seen once; the top ten hold approximately 3.6%. Sequenced: peripheral blood. These receptors all stem from a young woman with acute or convalescent COVID-19.

The J gene is TRBJ1-2, the V gene TRBV13; TRBD1 aligns across 10 bases. With V trimmed by 5 bases and J by 5 bases, 5 bases remained unmatched. The CDR3 spans 14 residues. Germline assignment: CDR1 PRHDT and CDR2 FYEKMQ (reference sequence). In nucleotides, the CDR3 is TGTGCCAGCAGCCCGGGACAGGGGAATTATGGCTACACCTTC. Translation: CASSPGQGNYGYTF. Variable domain in full (rest from reference TRBV13 and TRBJ1-2): AAGVIQSPRHLIKEKRETATLKCYPIPRHDTVYWYQQGPGQDPQFLISFYEKMQSDKGSIPDRFSAQQFSDYHSELNMSSLELGDSALYFCASSPGQGNYGYTFGSGTRLTVV.

The chain combines TRBV29-1 with TRBJ1-1, with 7 bases aligning to TRBD1. V gave up 4 bases and J gave up 5 bases; unmatched junction bases: 7. This CDR3 is built from 13 residues. The germline CDR1 and CDR2 sequences are SQVTM and ANQGSEA. The CDR3 nucleotides read TGCAGCGTTGGAAAGGGGGCAGAGACTGAAGCTTTCTTT. It specifies CSVGKGAETEAFF.

For this clone: The sample holds other DNA sequences that translate to the same CDR3. The rearrangement joins TRBV7-9 to TRBJ1-3; D may be TRBD1 (6 bases). The V gene lost 5 bases and the J gene lost 2 bases, with 16 bases spanning the gap. The germline V gene has CDR1 SEHNR and CDR2 FQNEAQ (reference sequence). The CDR3 runs to 16 residues. In DNA form, the CDR3 reads TGTGCCAGCAGCCCCCGGGGTCAGGGGACTGGAAACACCATATATTTT. Residues: CASSPRGQGTGNTIYF.

The rearrangement uses TRBV7-6 and TRBJ2-3; D is perhaps TRBD2 (5 bases). V was pared by 1 base and J by 4 bases, with 15 bases between. There are 16 residues in the CDR3. Germline assignment: CDR1 SGHVS and CDR2 FNYEAQ. The CDR3 bases are TGTGCCAGCAGCTTAGGATCTAGCCTCTCCGCAGATACGCAGTATTTT. Amino acids: CASSLGSSLSADTQYF.

The genes are TRBV5-1 and TRBJ1-3; TRBD1 matches at 9 bases. V was clipped by 0 bases and J by 0 bases; unmatched bases: 4. The CDR3 runs to 17 residues. Germline loops: CDR1 SGHRS, CDR2 YFSETQ. CDR3 nucleotides: TGCGCCAGCAGCTTGGGGGGACAGGGAAGCTCTGGAAACACCATATATTTT. It encodes CASSLGGQGSSGNTIYF.

The V call is TRBV6-5, the J call TRBJ1-5; D is perhaps TRBD1 (6 bases). Trimming took off 6 bases at V and 6 bases at J, with 15 bases between the two ends. CDR1 MNHEY and CDR2 SVGAGI come from the germline V gene. This CDR3 spans 14 amino acids. The CDR3 DNA reads as TGTGCCAGCAGGGCCGGAGGGGGGGGTCAGCCCCAGCATTTT. It translates to CASRAGGGGQPQHF.

This sequence joins TRBV6-6 and TRBJ1-6; TRBD1 agrees at 9 bases. The CDR3 loop spans 14 amino acids. V gave up 2 bases and J gave up 7 bases; unmatched junction bases: 0. The germline V gene has CDR1 MNHNY and CDR2 SVGAGI (reference sequence). The chain's CDR3 is CASSYGTGNSPLHF. CDR3 DNA sequence: TGTGCCAGCAGTTACGGGACAGGGAATTCACCCCTCCACTTT.

The chain links TRBV27 to TRBJ1-5, with 9 bases matching TRBD1. This CDR3 is 18 amino acids long. The germline V gene has CDR1 MNHEY and CDR2 SMNVEV (reference sequence). V trimming: 5 bases; J trimming: 1 base; junction bases outside the gene matches: 12. CDR3 loop: CASSRQGEGYGSNQPQHF. In DNA form, the CDR3 reads TGTGCCAGCAGTAGACAGGGGGAGGGATATGGGAGCAATCAGCCCCAGCATTTT.

J is TRBJ1-1 and V is TRBV28, with TRBD1 as a possible D gene (6 bases). The CDR3 totals 15 residues. Germline CDR1 MDHEN, CDR2 SYDVKM. V was trimmed by 2 bases and J by 3 bases, leaving 13 bases between them. The CDR3 is CASSLGGSGDTEAFF. DNA for the CDR3: TGTGCCAGCAGTTTAGGGGGCAGCGGGGACACTGAAGCTTTCTTT.

The chain couples TRBV10-3 to TRBJ2-2; 12 bases map to TRBD1. Germline V lookup: CDR1 ENHRY, CDR2 SYGVKD. CDR3 length: 20 residues. The V and J ends lost 6 bases and 2 bases, in that order; junction bases with no gene match: 16. CDR3 in DNA: TGTGCCATCAGCGCCCTGCCGGGACAGGGGGCCCAGACCAACACCGGGGAGCTGTTTTTT. Translated, it gives CAISALPGQGAQTNTGELFF.

The V call is TRBV5-1, the J call TRBJ1-2, with unresolved D. Looked up from germline, CDR1 is SGHRS and CDR2 is YFSETQ. Trimming took 2 bases from V and 4 from J, leaving 15 bases between them. The CDR3 is 15 amino acids. This chain's CDR3 is CASSLGRLTPYGYTF. Here the CDR3 DNA reads TGCGCCAGCAGCTTAGGCAGGCTTACTCCCTATGGCTACACCTTC.

The chain has TRBV6-5 and TRBJ2-7; TRBD1 is a possible D gene (5 bases). V lost 7 bases and J lost 3, with 10 bases in between. The germline CDR1 and CDR2 sequences are MNHEY and SVGAGI. The CDR3 contains 12 residues. Here the CDR3 reads CASIHRNYEQYF. The CDR3 region has the DNA TGTGCCAGCATTCACAGGAACTACGAGCAGTACTTC.

CDR3 nucleotide sequence: TGTGCCAGCAGCCCAATGGGGCAGGGAGGCAACAATGAGCAGTTCTTC. Protein: CASSPMGQGGNNEQFF. The chain joins TRBV7-8 to TRBJ2-1; maybe TRBD2 (6 bases). The CDR3 loop spans 16 amino acids. Germline loops: CDR1 SGHVS, CDR2 FQNEAQ. V lost 5 bases, J lost 5 bases, and 19 bases lay in between.

The V call is TRBV24-1, the J call TRBJ1-5; TRBD1 matches at 9 bases. CDR3 length: 12 amino acids. After removal of 2 bases from V and 14 bases from J, the junction contained 3 bases not matched to a gene. The germline V gene encodes CDR1 KGHDR and CDR2 SFDVKD. CDR3 loop: CATSDSRDREHF. The DNA of the CDR3 is TGTGCCACCAGTGATTCCCGGGACAGGGAGCATTTT.

The V gene is TRBV19, the J gene TRBJ1-5; 10 nucleotides line up with TRBD1. The CDR3 covers 15 residues. V lost 3 bases, J lost 6 bases, and 5 bases stayed unmatched. CDR1 and CDR2 (germline): LNHDA, SQIVND (reference sequence). The CDR3 spells CASSMGDRGIQPQHF. The DNA for the CDR3 is TGTGCCAGTAGTATGGGGGACAGGGGCATTCAGCCCCAGCATTTT.

The chain carries TRBV9 and TRBJ2-6, with D tentatively TRBD2 (6 bases). Germline V gives CDR1 SGDLS, CDR2 YYNGEE. With 4 bases removed from V and 0 bases from J, the gap between germline ends came to 8 bases. This CDR3 region has 15 residues. The DNA for the CDR3 is TGTGCCAGCAGCCCGACTAGCTCTGGGGCCAACGTCCTGACTTTC. Translated, it gives CASSPTSSGANVLTF.